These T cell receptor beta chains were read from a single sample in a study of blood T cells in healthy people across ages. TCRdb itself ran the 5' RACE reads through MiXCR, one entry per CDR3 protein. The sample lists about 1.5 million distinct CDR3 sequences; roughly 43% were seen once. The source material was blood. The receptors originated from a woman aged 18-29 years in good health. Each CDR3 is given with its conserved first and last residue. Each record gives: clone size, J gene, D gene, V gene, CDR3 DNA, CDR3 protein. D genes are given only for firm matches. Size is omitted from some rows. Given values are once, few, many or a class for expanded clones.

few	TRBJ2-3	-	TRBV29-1	TGCAGCTTTGCGGGACTTCAGGGCACAGATACGCAGTATTTT	CSFAGLQGTDTQYF
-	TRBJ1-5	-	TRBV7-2	TGTGCCAGCAGCTTAAGGGGTCAGTCCTATCAGCCCCAGCATTTT	CASSLRGQSYQPQHF
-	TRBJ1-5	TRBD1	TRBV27	TGTGCCAGCAGTCCGTCCGGGACAGGGAAATTTTATCAGCCCCAGCATTTT	CASSPSGTGKFYQPQHF
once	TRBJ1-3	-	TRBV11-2	TGTGCCAGCCTCCGAAATCAGGGGCTGTCTGGAAACACCATATATTTT	CASLRNQGLSGNTIYF
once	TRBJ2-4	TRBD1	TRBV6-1	TGTGCCAGCAGTCCCAACCCGACAGGGAGAGAAAACATTCAGTACTTC	CASSPNPTGRENIQYF
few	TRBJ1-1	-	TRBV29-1	TGCAGCGTTAAACCCTTGGCTGCTGAAGCTTTCTTT	CSVKPLAAEAFF
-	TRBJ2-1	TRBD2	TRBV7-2	TGTGCCAGCAGGACTAGCGGGAGTAGTAATGAGCAGTTCTTC	CASRTSGSSNEQFF
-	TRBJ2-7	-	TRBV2	TGTGCCAGCGGCGCCTCCGAGCAGTACTTC	CASGASEQYF
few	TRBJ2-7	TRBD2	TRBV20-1	TGCAGTGCGACCGGGACTACCCGTTACGAGCAGTACTTC	CSATGTTRYEQYF
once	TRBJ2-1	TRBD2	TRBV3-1	TGTGCCAGCAGCCGACTAGCGGGGGGGGACAATGAGCAGTTCTTC	CASSRLAGGDNEQFF
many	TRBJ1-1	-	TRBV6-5	TGTGCCAGCAGTTCCCGGGACCATGGATCTGAAGCTTTCTTT	CASSSRDHGSEAFF
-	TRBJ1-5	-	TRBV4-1	TGCGCCAGCAGCCCGAATCAGGGGACGCATCAGCCCCAGCATTTT	CASSPNQGTHQPQHF
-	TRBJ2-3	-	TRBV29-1	TGCAGCGTAACCCCGATAGCGGCTAGCACAGATACGCCGTATTTT	CSVTPIAASTDTPYF
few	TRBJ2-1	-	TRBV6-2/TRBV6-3	TGTGCCAGCAGTCACGGCGGTGGCTACAATGAGCAGTTCTTC	CASSHGGGYNEQFF
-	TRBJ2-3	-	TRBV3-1	TGTGCCAGCAGCCGCAGCGAGGGGGGGGGAAGCACAGATACGCAGTATTTT	CASSRSEGGGSTDTQYF
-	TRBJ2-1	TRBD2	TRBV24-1	TGTGCCACCAGGATGACGGGAGGGGGTAATGAGCAGTTCTTC	CATRMTGGGNEQFF
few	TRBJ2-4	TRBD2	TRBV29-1	TGCAGCTCTGGGAATGGGAGACTAGCGGGGCTGGAGGACATTCAGTACTTC	CSSGNGRLAGLEDIQYF
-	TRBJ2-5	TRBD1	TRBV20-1	TGCAGTGCTAGAGATAAACAGGGGATAGGAAATGAGCAGTACTTC	CSARDKQGIGNEQYF
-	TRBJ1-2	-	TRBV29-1	TGCAGCGTCCTTTTACAGAGAAAGGATAACTATGGCTACACCTTC	CSVLLQRKDNYGYTF
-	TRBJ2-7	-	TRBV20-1	TGCAGTGCTCCCCGTAGAGGCGGGAACGAGCAGTACTTC	CSAPRRGGNEQYF
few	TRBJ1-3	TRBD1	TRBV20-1	TGCAGTGCTACCGGGACAGGGGGCGCCCCTGGAAACACCATATATTTT	CSATGTGGAPGNTIYF
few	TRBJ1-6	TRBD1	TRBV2	TGTGCCAGCAGTGTTGACAGGGGGGCTTCACCCCTCCACTTT	CASSVDRGASPLHF
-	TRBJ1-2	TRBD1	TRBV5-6	TGTGCCAGCATCGGACAGGGGGTTTATGGCTGCACCTTC	CASIGQGVYGCTF
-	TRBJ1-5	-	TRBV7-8	TGTGCCAGCAGCCCGGGGGGGGGGCTCAATCAGCCCCAGCATTTT	CASSPGGGLNQPQHF
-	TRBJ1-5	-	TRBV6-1	TGTGCCAGCAGGATGTCCGACTATAGCAATCAGCCCCAGCATTTT	CASRMSDYSNQPQHF
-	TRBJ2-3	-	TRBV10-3	TGTGCCATCAGGACAGCTTCTAGCACAGATACGCAGTATTTT	CAIRTASSTDTQYF
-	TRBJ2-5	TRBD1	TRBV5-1	TGCGCCAGCAGCTTGGCAGGGGGCGCCTTCAAGGAGACCCAGTACTTC	CASSLAGGAFKETQYF
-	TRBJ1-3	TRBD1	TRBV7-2	TGTGCCAGCAGCTTATATAGGGGGCACAACCCATCCCGCTCTGGAAACACCATATATTTT	CASSLYRGHNPSRSGNTIYF
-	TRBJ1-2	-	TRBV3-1	TGTGCCAGCACCAGGGGCGGTATAATCGGCTACACCTTC	CASTRGGIIGYTF
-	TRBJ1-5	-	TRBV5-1	TGCGCCAGCAGCTTCTACAGGGTAGACCAGCCCCAGCATTTT	CASSFYRVDQPQHF
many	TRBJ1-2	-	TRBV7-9	TGTGCCAGCAGCACCCGGGGGTTTTACTATGGCTACACCTTC	CASSTRGFYYGYTF
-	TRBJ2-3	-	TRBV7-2	TGTGCCAGCAGCTTAGAAGGGGGGATCCCTAGCACAGATACGCAGTATTTT	CASSLEGGIPSTDTQYF
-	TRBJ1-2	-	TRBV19	TGTGCCAGTAGTACCTCGCCCGAGACAAACTATGGCTACACCTTC	CASSTSPETNYGYTF
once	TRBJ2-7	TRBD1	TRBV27	TGTGCCAGCAGTTCGCCAGGGGGATCCCTCGAGCAGTACTTC	CASSSPGGSLEQYF
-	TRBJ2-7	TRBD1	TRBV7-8	TGTGCCAGCAGTCCGCCGTGGGACAGGGAACACGAGCAGTACTTC	CASSPPWDREHEQYF
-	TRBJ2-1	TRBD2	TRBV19	TGTGCCAGTAGTTCGCTAGCGGGAGGGAAATACAATGAGCAGTTCTTC	CASSSLAGGKYNEQFF
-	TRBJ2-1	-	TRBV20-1	TGCAGTGCTAGAGACCTCGACAGAAGCTCCTACAATGAGCAGTTCTTC	CSARDLDRSSYNEQFF
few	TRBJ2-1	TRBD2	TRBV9	TGTGCCAGCAGCGTAGTTAACAGGGAGGGTAGCGGGAGCGATGAGCAGTTCTTC	CASSVVNREGSGSDEQFF
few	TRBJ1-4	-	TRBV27	TGTGCCAGCAGTATGACTTTTTGGGATGAAAAACTGTTTTTT	CASSMTFWDEKLFF
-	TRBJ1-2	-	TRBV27	TGTGCCAGCAGCCAGAACACCGGTTTGGGGGGCTACACCTTC	CASSQNTGLGGYTF
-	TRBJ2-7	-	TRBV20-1	TGCAGTGCCCAGGGTAACTACGAGCAGTACTTC	CSAQGNYEQYF
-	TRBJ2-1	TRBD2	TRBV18	TGTGCCAGCTCCTTCACTAGCGGGAGCATTTACAATGAGCAGTTCTTC	CASSFTSGSIYNEQFF
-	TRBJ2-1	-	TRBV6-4	TGTGCCAGCAGTAATGACCGGGCCGGCAATGAGCAGTTCTTC	CASSNDRAGNEQFF
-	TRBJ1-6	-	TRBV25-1	TGTGCCAGCAGTGATAGATGGAATTCACCCCTCCACTTT	CASSDRWNSPLHF
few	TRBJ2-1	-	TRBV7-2	TGTGCCAGCAGCCCCGGGGGTGGCGATGAGCAGTTCTTC	CASSPGGGDEQFF
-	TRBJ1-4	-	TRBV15	TGTGCCACCAGCAGTCGCAACGGTTGGGAAAAACTGTTTTTT	CATSSRNGWEKLFF
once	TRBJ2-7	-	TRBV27	TGTGCCAGCAGTCCCCTCGGCCGCAATGAGCAGTACTTC	CASSPLGRNEQYF
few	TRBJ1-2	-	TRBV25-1	TGTGCCAGCAAAACCGCAAACTATGGCTACACCTTC	CASKTANYGYTF
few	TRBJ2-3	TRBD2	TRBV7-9	TGTGCCAGCAGCAACGGGGGGACAGATACGCAGTATTTT	CASSNGGTDTQYF
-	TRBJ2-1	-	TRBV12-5	TGCGCTAGTGGTTTGCTTGGGGGCGGTGAGCAGTTCTTC	CASGLLGGGEQFF
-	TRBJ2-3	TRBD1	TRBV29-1	TGCAGCGTTGACGTGCCAGGGGGCGCGAGGACAGGTACGCAGTATTTT	CSVDVPGGARTGTQYF